What follows are 21 T cell receptor beta chains derived from one specimen sequenced in a study of blood T cell repertoires in COVID-19 (dated by TCRdb to between 2020 and 2021). Receptor libraries were prepared by the immunoSEQ multiplex PCR assay. TCRdb obtained this table from immuneACCESS and retained in-frame rearrangements with V and J assigned. These tables miss some clones; where compared with another copy, unresolved V genes account for less than half of the shortfall, and the remainder is unexplained. This sample is represented by about 270,000 clones; over 80% of them were singletons. Over 4% of the sample rests with the top ten. The sequenced sample was PBMCs or T cells enriched from blood (not recorded which). These receptors were collected from a woman aged 25 to 45 with acute COVID-19.

The chain joins TRBV30 to TRBJ1-2, with 7 positions matching TRBD1. Per germline, CDR1 GTSNPN and CDR2 SVGIG (reference sequence). This CDR3 region has 13 residues. J was trimmed by 0 bases and V by 5 bases; bases with no gene match: 3. The DNA for the CDR3 is TGTGCCTGGGAGGACAGGTCTAACTATGGCTACACCTTC. It encodes CAWEDRSNYGYTF.

The V gene is TRBV16, the J gene TRBJ1-2; D is uncertain. The germline V and J ends were trimmed by 4 bases and 4 bases, with 10 bases remaining between them. The CDR3 spans 13 residues. The germline V gene has CDR1 KGHSY and CDR2 FQNENV. CDR3 nucleotides: TGTGCCAGCAGCCCGGGTAGCGGCTATGGCTACACCTTC. Protein product: CASSPGSGYGYTF.

The chain employs TRBV11-2 and TRBJ2-3; no firm D call. This CDR3 has 11 amino acids. Germline loops: CDR1 SGHAT, CDR2 FQNNGV. V lost 5 bases, J lost 5 bases, and 5 bases lay in between. CDR3 residues: CASSRVDTQYF. Here the CDR3 DNA reads TGTGCCAGCAGCCGTGTAGATACGCAGTATTTT.

The chain has TRBV9 and TRBJ2-7; TRBD2 agrees at 10 bases. Germline V gene data show CDR1 as SGDLS and CDR2 as YYNGEE. The CDR3 runs to 18 residues. V was pared by 0 bases and J by 5 bases, with 14 bases of the junction left unmatched. The CDR3 coding sequence is TGTGCCAGCAGCGTAGGTCCCGGGCTAGCGGGAGTTCGGAACGAGCAGTACTTC. Amino acid sequence: CASSVGPGLAGVRNEQYF.

V and J are TRBV4-1 and TRBJ2-2; possible D gene TRBD2, 6 bases. The CDR3 sequence is 15 residues long. Germline CDR1 and CDR2: MGHRA and YSYEKL. With 0 bases removed from V and 8 bases from J, the gap between germline ends came to 13 bases. CDR3: CASSQDRTGAGELFF. The CDR3 DNA follows: TGCGCCAGCAGCCAAGATAGAACGGGAGCGGGGGAGCTGTTTTTT.

The genes are TRBV2 and TRBJ1-2; 9 positions match TRBD1. The CDR3 is made up of 14 amino acids. The V segment lost 4 bases and the J segment 5 bases; nucleotides outside the gene matches: 5. Germline values: CDR1 SNHLY, CDR2 FYNNEI. CDR3 in amino acids: CASSGQGEGYGYTF. The DNA for the CDR3 is TGTGCCAGCAGTGGACAGGGGGAGGGGTATGGCTACACCTTC. The full variable domain, its missing parts supplied by reference TRBV2 and TRBJ1-2, is EPEVTQTPSHQVTQMGQEVILRCVPISNHLYFYWYRQILGQKVEFLVSFYNNEISEKSEIFDDQFSVERPDGSNFTLKIRSTKLEDSAMYFCASSGQGEGYGYTFGSGTRLTVV.

About this clone itself: Other DNA variants within this sample encode the same CDR3. The chain recombines TRBV3-1 (or the pseudogene TRBV3-2) with TRBJ2-7; 10 bases fit TRBD1. Germline CDR1 reads LGHDT; CDR2 reads YNNKEL (reference sequence). This CDR3 contains 14 residues. V trimming: 4 bases; J trimming: 2 bases; junction bases outside the gene matches: 2. The CDR3 DNA sequence: TGTGCCAGCAGCCCGGGGACAGGGGCCTACGAGCAGTACTTC. As protein: CASSPGTGAYEQYF.

This clone has just one count. The CDR3 is CASSFGDRDNEQYF. Here the CDR3 DNA reads TGTGCCAGCAGCTTTGGTGACAGGGACAACGAGCAGTACTTC. The chain employs TRBV11-2 and TRBJ2-7; 7 nucleotides align to TRBD1. V gave up 3 bases and J gave up 5 bases; unmatched junction bases: 7. This CDR3 is built from 14 residues. Germline loops: CDR1 SGHAT, CDR2 FQNNGV.

The chain couples TRBV27 to TRBJ2-7, with unresolved D. With 0 bases removed from V and 3 bases from J, the gap between germline ends came to 9 bases. The CDR3 totals 14 residues. Germline assignment: CDR1 MNHEY and CDR2 SMNVEV (reference sequence). The CDR3 here is CASSLSLGFYEQYF. For the CDR3, the DNA is TGTGCCAGCAGTTTATCGCTGGGCTTCTACGAGCAGTACTTC.

This clone has only a few counts. The chain carries TRBV7-8 and TRBJ2-1; no clear D. V gave up 1 base and J gave up 2 bases, with 12 bases separating them. Germline values: CDR1 SGHVS, CDR2 FQNEAQ. The CDR3 length is 16 residues. The chain's CDR3 is CASSLEQPDAYNEQFF. CDR3 DNA sequence: TGTGCCAGCAGCTTAGAACAACCCGATGCCTACAATGAGCAGTTCTTC.

CDR3 in amino acids: CASSWTGASSYNEQFF. The CDR3 bases are TGCGCCAGCAGCTGGACAGGTGCCAGCTCCTACAATGAGCAGTTCTTC. The chain links TRBV5-1 to TRBJ2-1; 7 bases agree with TRBD1. Germline values: CDR1 SGHRS, CDR2 YFSETQ. This CDR3 contains 16 residues. After removal of 3 bases from V and 0 bases from J, the junction contained 6 bases not matched to a gene.

The chain is built from TRBV27 and TRBJ1-2; the D gene is possibly TRBD1 (6 bases). With 6 bases removed from V and 4 bases from J, the gap between germline ends came to 18 bases. The germline CDR1 and CDR2 sequences are MNHEY and SMNVEV (reference sequence). This CDR3 is built from 15 residues. CDR3: CASRPQDSSTYGYTF. The CDR3 nucleotides are TGTGCCAGCAGACCCCAGGACAGTTCTACCTATGGCTACACCTTC.

CDR3 residues: CASSYSTAGSTDTQYF. CDR3 sequence (DNA): TGTGCCAGCAGTTACTCGACGGCGGGTAGCACAGATACGCAGTATTTT. The chain employs TRBV6-2 or TRBV6-3 and TRBJ2-3, with D maybe TRBD2 (5 bases). This CDR3 spans 16 amino acids. V was pared by 0 bases and J by 0 bases, with 10 bases between. Germline values: CDR1 MNHEY, CDR2 SVGEGT.

J is TRBJ1-2 and V is TRBV6-5; TRBD1 matches at 8 bases. There are 13 residues in the CDR3. Germline V gene data show CDR1 as MNHEY and CDR2 as SVGAGI. V lost 5 bases and J lost 5; bases outside the gene matches: 4. CDR3 nucleotides: TGTGCCAGCAGTACGGACAGGGAATATGGCTACACCTTC. Translating it yields CASSTDREYGYTF.

This clone was observed a single time. The chain couples TRBV24-1 to TRBJ1-5, with TRBD1 matching 7 bases. Germline-derived CDR1 and CDR2 are KGHDR and SFDVKD. The CDR3 is 15 amino acids. The trim removed 2 bases at V and 3 bases at J, leaving 3 bases unmatched. The CDR3 bases are TGTGCCACCAGTGATTCCGGACAGGTCAATCAGCCCCAGCATTTT. It encodes CATSDSGQVNQPQHF.

The CDR3 sequence is CASSLSSGSPSYNEQFF. The CDR3 bases are TGTGCCAGCAGTTTGAGTAGCGGGAGCCCCTCCTACAATGAGCAGTTCTTC. This chain links TRBV28 with TRBJ2-1, with 9 positions matching TRBD2. The CDR3 has 17 residues. V dropped 3 bases and J dropped 0; count of bases not matched to a gene: 6. Germline CDR1 MDHEN, CDR2 SYDVKM.

The chain joins TRBV3-1 (or the pseudogene TRBV3-2) to TRBJ2-3; TRBD2 matches 7 bases. V lost 0 bases, J lost 3 bases, and 12 bases stayed unmatched. CDR1 LGHDT and CDR2 YNNKEL come from the germline V gene (reference sequence). The CDR3 is 18 amino acids. The CDR3 sequence is CASSQDRLAEGGTDTQYF. Here the CDR3 DNA reads TGTGCCAGCAGCCAAGATAGGCTAGCGGAGGGAGGAACAGATACGCAGTATTTT.

This chain joins TRBV7-3 and TRBJ2-1; TRBD1 matches 8 bases. The germline V gene has CDR1 SGHTA and CDR2 FQGTGA. This CDR3 is built from 16 residues. The V and J ends lost 5 bases and 6 bases, in that order; junction bases with no gene match: 12. CDR3 sequence (DNA): TGTGCCAGCAGCCCAACCACCGGGACAGGCCCCAATGAGCAGTTCTTC. Encoded protein: CASSPTTGTGPNEQFF.

This chain uses TRBV27 with TRBJ1-4; D ambiguous. With 5 bases removed from V and 0 bases from J, the gap between germline ends came to 7 bases. This CDR3 is 14 amino acids long. Germline CDR1 and CDR2: MNHEY and SMNVEV (reference sequence). CDR3 in amino acids: CASSRESTNEKLFF. CDR3 DNA: TGTGCCAGCAGTCGAGAGTCAACTAATGAAAAACTGTTTTTT.

This clone was observed a few times. The rearrangement uses TRBV2 and TRBJ2-7, with D perhaps matching TRBD1 (6 bases). Looked up from germline, CDR1 is SNHLY and CDR2 is FYNNEI. The CDR3 is 13 amino acids. V was cut by 6 bases and J by 2 bases, with 11 bases left in between. CDR3 nucleotides: TGTGCCAGCAGCCTACAGGGCCCCTACGAGCAGTACTTC. It translates to CASSLQGPYEQYF.

The chain has TRBV6-5 and TRBJ2-6, with D maybe TRBD1 (5 bases). The CDR3 has 15 residues. The germline CDR1 and CDR2 sequences are MNHEY and SVGAGI. V was shortened by 7 bases and J by 0 bases, with 10 bases between the two germline ends. In DNA, the CDR3 is TGTGCCAGCACCTTAGGGGCCTCTGGGGCCAACGTCCTGACTTTC. This codes for CASTLGASGANVLTF.